This T cell receptor beta chain stems from a study of immune evolution from preneoplasia to lung adenocarcinoma. The study, taken as a whole, reports: Later-stage lesions seemingly showed higher T cell density and diversity than normal lung.

This clone was picked up a small number of times. The target antigen is unknown. Produced via immunoSEQ multiplex PCR; TCRdb's table is partial and in-frame only. The sample includes around 6,000 clones, about three quarters seen only once; the top ten take around 3%. The source material was FFPE minimally invasive lung adenocarcinoma tissue. This receptor was obtained from a person between 60 and 80 years old with lung adenocarcinoma.

This CDR3 reads CASSLIAGGLETQYF. The DNA for the CDR3 is TGTGCCAGCAGCCTCATAGCGGGAGGGCTGGAGACCCAGTACTTC. The rearrangement links TRBV7-3 to TRBJ2-5; 11 nucleotides line up with TRBD2. CDR3 length equals 15 residues. V lost 5 bases and J lost 5; bases outside the gene matches: 7. The V gene's germline CDR1 is SGHTA and CDR2 FQGTGA.